One sample yielded the 22 T cell receptor beta chains listed below, sequenced in a study of blood T cells in healthy people across ages. The use of a sample-barcoded 5' primer and a J-beta primer mix characterized a second PCR of about 6 to 11 cycles. From the 5' RACE reads, TCRdb called clonotypes with MiXCR, one entry per CDR3 protein. The table lists nearly 1 million distinct CDR3 sequences, roughly 51% of them singletons. The specimen was blood. These receptor sequences come from a woman aged 55 to 70 in good health.

The chain joins TRBV29-1 to TRBJ2-1, with TRBD2 as a possible D gene (6 bases). Trimming cost V 4 bases and J 0 bases, with 16 bases left between them. This CDR3 comprises 16 residues. In germline, CDR1 is SQVTM, CDR2 ANQGSEA. The DNA of the CDR3 is TGCAGCGTTGCGGGTATAGCGGAGAGCTCCTACAATGAGCAGTTCTTC. Residues: CSVAGIAESSYNEQFF.

V usage is TRBV6-5 and J usage is TRBJ2-1; the match to TRBD1 covers 9 bases. V lost 5 bases, J lost 5 bases, and 7 bases stayed unmatched. This CDR3 is 15 amino acids long. Germline V gene lookup returns CDR1 MNHEY and CDR2 SVGAGI. CDR3 amino acids: CASSPDRGGNNEQFF. The CDR3, as DNA: TGTGCCAGCAGTCCCGACAGGGGGGGGAACAATGAGCAGTTCTTC.

This chain joins TRBV12-3 or TRBV12-4 and TRBJ1-1; D is uncertain. The CDR3 loop spans 13 amino acids. V was trimmed by 3 bases and J by 3 bases, leaving 8 bases between them. The CDR3 is CASSLVTYTEAFF. DNA of the CDR3: TGTGCCAGCAGTTTGGTGACCTACACTGAAGCTTTCTTT.

The V call is TRBV4-1, the J call TRBJ2-7; the D gene is possibly TRBD2 (5 bases). Deletions cut 0 bases from V and 4 bases from J, with 19 bases between. CDR3 length: 17 amino acids. Per the germline V gene, CDR1 is MGHRA and CDR2 is YSYEKL. DNA of the CDR3: TGCGCCAGCAGCCAAGATCCCTCGGCGGAGGTTTCTTACGAGCAGTACTTC. Translated, it gives CASSQDPSAEVSYEQYF.

The chain carries TRBV9 and TRBJ2-7, with TRBD2 matching 9 bases. The end of the DNA is better explained by TRBJ2-5, so the J call may be wrong. The CDR3 consists of 15 residues. Germline CDR1 is SGDLS and CDR2 is YYNGEE. This chain's CDR3 is CASSSSGKEFGTQYF. The CDR3 coding sequence is TGTGCCAGCAGCTCTAGCGGGAAAGAGTTTGGGACCCAGTACTTC.

V usage is TRBV15 and J usage is TRBJ2-2, with D uncertain. Looked up from germline, CDR1 is LNHNV and CDR2 is YYDKDF (reference sequence). Trimming shortened V by 8 bases and J by 5 bases, and 9 bases separated the two germline ends. This CDR3 contains 12 residues. The CDR3 protein is CATSMVTGELFF. CDR3 DNA: TGTGCCACCTCGATGGTAACCGGGGAGCTGTTTTTT.

The chain uses TRBV12-3 or TRBV12-4 and TRBJ1-4, with 10 bases identical to TRBD1. V lost 5 bases, J lost 7 bases, and 4 bases stayed unmatched. The CDR3 runs 14 residues. The CDR3 DNA reads as TGTGCCAGCAGTAAGGGACAGGGGACTGAAAAACTGTTTTTT. Its protein product is CASSKGQGTEKLFF.

This chain uses TRBV7-2 with TRBJ2-5; a weak D match, TRBD2 (5 bases). The V end was cut by 2 bases, the J end by 5 bases, with 21 bases between. The CDR3 is 17 residues long. The germline gives CDR1 SGHTA, CDR2 FQGNSA. This chain's CDR3 is CASSLRTGSARRETQYF. CDR3 nucleotides: TGTGCCAGCAGCTTACGCACGGGATCAGCCAGGAGGGAGACCCAGTACTTC. Full variable domain (remainder filled in from reference TRBV7-2 and TRBJ2-5): GAGVSQSPSNKVTEKGKDVELRCDPISGHTALYWYRQSLGQGLEFLIYFQGNSAPDKSGLPSDRFSAERTGGSVSTLTIQRTQQEDSAVYLCASSLRTGSARRETQYFGPGTRLLVL.

This clonotype was detected once. The chain uses TRBV6-6 and TRBJ1-2; possibly TRBD1 for D (6 bases). This CDR3 region has 14 residues. The ends were cut back, 2 bases at V and 7 bases at J, with 14 bases in the middle. Germline V gives CDR1 MNHNY, CDR2 SVGAGI (reference sequence). CDR3 sequence: CASSYKRGQVGYTF. CDR3 DNA sequence: TGTGCCAGCAGTTACAAGCGGGGGCAGGTTGGCTACACCTTC.

V and J are TRBV29-1 and TRBJ2-6, with D maybe TRBD1 (6 bases). The CDR3 sequence is 15 residues long. In germline, CDR1 is SQVTM, CDR2 ANQGSEA. Trimming pared 5 bases from V and 2 bases from J, leaving 13 bases between. The CDR3 nucleotides are TGCAGCGTTCCCAGGGGAATCCCTGGGGCCAACGTCCTGACTTTC. Protein: CSVPRGIPGANVLTF.

The chain uses TRBV12-3 or TRBV12-4 and TRBJ2-7; 11 positions agree with TRBD2. The CDR3 consists of 16 residues. With V trimmed by 7 bases and J by 6 bases, 14 bases remained unmatched. CDR3 DNA: TGTGCCAGCACCGATTGGGTGACTAGCGGGACAGGCGAGCAGTACTTC. Translation: CASTDWVTSGTGEQYF.

This clonotype was detected only a few times. The rearrangement links TRBV4-2 to TRBJ1-2; D not resolved. Trimming stripped 0 bases from V and 3 bases from J, with 11 bases between. Germline loops: CDR1 LGHNA, CDR2 YNFKEQ. The CDR3 consists of 15 residues. CDR3 protein: CASSQEAIGDYGYTF. The CDR3 DNA reads TGTGCCAGCAGCCAAGAGGCGATTGGGGACTATGGCTACACCTTC.

This clonotype was seen only once. The chain uses TRBV27 and TRBJ2-5, with D tentatively TRBD1 or TRBD2 (5 bases each). Trimming pared 10 bases from V and 13 bases from J, leaving 19 bases between. Germline lookup yields CDR1 MNHEY and CDR2 SMNVEV (reference sequence). The CDR3 is 11 residues long. The CDR3: CATSLGTERYF. The CDR3 DNA reads as TGTGCCACCTCTCTCGGGACCGAGCGGTACTTC.

This chain uses TRBV10-3 with TRBJ2-5; D is ambiguous. Germline CDR1 reads ENHRY; CDR2 reads SYGVKD. The V end was cut by 4 bases, the J end by 1 base, with 13 bases between. This CDR3 is built from 15 residues. This chain's CDR3 is CAISATRKLQETQYF. The CDR3 coding sequence is TGTGCCATCAGTGCCACGAGGAAGCTCCAAGAGACCCAGTACTTC.

The V call is TRBV7-9, the J call TRBJ2-5, with D unclear. V lost 6 bases and J lost 1, with 6 bases in between. Germline CDR1 SEHNR, CDR2 FQNEAQ (reference sequence). The CDR3 is 12 amino acids. This CDR3 is CASRRLQETQYF. In DNA, the CDR3 is TGTGCCAGCAGGCGGCTCCAAGAGACCCAGTACTTC.

The table lists this clonotype with a few counts. The chain recombines TRBV7-2 with TRBJ2-5, with 7 bases matching TRBD2. V lost 4 bases to trimming and J lost 2 bases; unmatched junction nucleotides: 4. The CDR3 is 14 amino acids. Germline values: CDR1 SGHTA, CDR2 FQGNSA. Here the CDR3 DNA reads TGTGCCAGCAGCTGGGGAGGGGCGCAAGAGACCCAGTACTTC. Its protein product is CASSWGGAQETQYF.

This chain uses TRBV28 with TRBJ2-1; D is possibly TRBD1 or TRBD2 (5 bases each). Trimming left V 5 bases short and J 6 bases short, with 20 bases between. From germline, CDR1 is MDHEN and CDR2 SYDVKM. The CDR3 runs to 16 residues. The CDR3 sequence is CASSPPLRRDPNEQFF. The CDR3, as DNA: TGTGCCAGCAGTCCCCCTTTACGAAGGGACCCCAATGAGCAGTTCTTC.

V gene TRBV7-6 combines with J gene TRBJ2-4; 10 bases map to TRBD2. Germline loops: CDR1 SGHVS, CDR2 FNYEAQ. The V gene end was trimmed by 1 base and the J gene end by 8 bases; junction bases not matched to a gene: 5. This CDR3 has 15 amino acids. The CDR3 here is CASSLGTGTSDIQYF. DNA of the CDR3: TGTGCCAGCAGCTTAGGAACCGGGACTAGCGACATTCAGTACTTC.

This chain links TRBV20-1 with TRBJ1-1; possible D gene TRBD1, 5 bases. Per the germline V gene, CDR1 is DFQATT and CDR2 is SNEGSKA (reference sequence). This CDR3 comprises 14 residues. Here the CDR3 reads CRSSNGGRNTEAFF. The CDR3 nucleotides are TGCAGGAGCTCCAACGGGGGTCGGAACACTGAAGCTTTCTTT.

This clonotype was recorded only once. The chain uses TRBV5-1 and TRBJ2-1; the match to TRBD2 covers 12 bases. Matching the DNA end better, TRBJ2-7 makes the J call doubtful. Germline V lookup: CDR1 SGHRS, CDR2 YFSETQ. This CDR3 has 15 residues. The CDR3 bases are TGCGCCAGCAGCTCCAGGACTAGCGGGGCGGGGGAGCAGTACTTC. Its translation is CASSSRTSGAGEQYF.

The chain has TRBV10-1 and TRBJ2-1; 10 nucleotides line up with TRBD2. This CDR3 contains 15 residues. Germline V CDR1 and CDR2: WNHNN, SYGVQD (reference sequence). With V trimmed by 3 bases and J by 7 bases, 6 bases remained unmatched. CDR3 sequence: CASSDLAGVGNEQFF. The CDR3 DNA is TGCGCCAGCAGTGACCTAGCGGGAGTAGGTAATGAGCAGTTCTTC.

The rearrangement uses TRBV5-1 and TRBJ1-2; 7 bases are a match to TRBD1. J was trimmed by 4 bases and V by 0 bases; bases with no gene match: 6. This CDR3 is built from 15 residues. The germline gives CDR1 SGHRS, CDR2 YFSETQ. CDR3 DNA: TGCGCCAGCAGCTTGGACCAGGGGGGCGGCTATGGCTACACCTTC. Translated, it gives CASSLDQGGGYGYTF.